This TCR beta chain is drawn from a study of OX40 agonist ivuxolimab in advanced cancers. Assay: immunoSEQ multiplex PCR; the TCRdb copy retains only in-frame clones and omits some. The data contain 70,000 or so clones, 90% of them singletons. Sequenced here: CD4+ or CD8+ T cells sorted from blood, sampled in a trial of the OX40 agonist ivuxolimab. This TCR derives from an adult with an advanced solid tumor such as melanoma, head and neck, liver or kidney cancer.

The CDR3 here is CASSPGVQPQHF. CDR3 sequence (DNA): TGTGCCAGCAGCCCAGGGGTTCAGCCCCAGCATTTT. The chain couples TRBV28 to TRBJ1-5; the D gene is possibly TRBD1 (6 bases). The CDR3 runs 12 residues. Germline CDR1 and CDR2: MDHEN and SYDVKM. Trimming pared 6 bases from V and 6 bases from J, leaving 9 bases between.